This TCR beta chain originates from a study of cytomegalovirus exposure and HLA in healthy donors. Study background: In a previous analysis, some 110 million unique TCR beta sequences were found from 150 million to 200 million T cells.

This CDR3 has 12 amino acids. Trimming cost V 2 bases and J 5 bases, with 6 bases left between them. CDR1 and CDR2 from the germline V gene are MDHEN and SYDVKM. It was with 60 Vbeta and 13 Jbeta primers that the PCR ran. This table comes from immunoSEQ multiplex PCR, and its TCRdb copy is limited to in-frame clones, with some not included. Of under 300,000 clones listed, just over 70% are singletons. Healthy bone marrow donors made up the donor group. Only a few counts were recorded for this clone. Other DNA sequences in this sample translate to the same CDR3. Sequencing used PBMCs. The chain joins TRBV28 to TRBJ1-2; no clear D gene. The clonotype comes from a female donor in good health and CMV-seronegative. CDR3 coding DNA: TGTGCCAGCAGTTTAGGAGGATATGGCTACACCTTC. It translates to CASSLGGYGYTF.